The rows below give T cell receptor beta chains drawn from one sample of a study of T cells after yellow fever vaccination. TCRdb itself ran the 5' RACE reads through MiXCR, one entry per CDR3 protein. The table records some 350,000 distinct CDR3 sequences, over 5% of them present only once. The input for sequencing was PBMCs, taken 5 days after the yellow fever booster vaccination. The receptor source for this set is a man younger than 40 who received the YFV17D yellow fever vaccine. CDR3s leave out the opening cysteine and the closing phenylalanine or tryptophan.

J	V	CDR3
TRBJ2-3	TRBV12-3/TRBV12-4	ASKLGQLTDTQY
TRBJ2-2	TRBV12-3/TRBV12-4	ASSFPWGGELF
TRBJ2-2	TRBV2	ASEGQGMAGELF
TRBJ2-7	TRBV4-2	ASSQDTGSYEQY
TRBJ1-3	TRBV6-1	ASSLTGTAGNTIY
TRBJ2-5	TRBV7-2	ASSLRDRGEETQY
TRBJ2-7	TRBV12-3/TRBV12-4	ASSSRDFYEQY
TRBJ2-7	TRBV19	APFEGLAGREQY
TRBJ2-7	TRBV6-5	ASTPDRYEQY
TRBJ2-7	TRBV12-3/TRBV12-4	ASSVSGLYEQY